This T cell receptor beta chain emerged from a study of blood T cell repertoires in COVID-19. Sequencing was performed with immunoSEQ multiplex PCR; in TCRdb, only in-frame clones are kept and a portion is missing. Seen here are tens of thousands of clones, approximately 80% observed once, and the top ten hold approximately 16%. Germline loops: CDR1 SGHAT, CDR2 FQNNGV. J was trimmed by 11 bases and V by 5 bases; bases with no gene match: 5. CDR3 length: 12 residues. This clone has more than one count but fewer than ten. The chain combines TRBV11-2 with TRBJ2-7, with 11 nucleotides matching TRBD2. This sequence originates from a human donor in a cohort sampled during active COVID-19. Sequences were obtained from peripheral blood. In nucleotides, the CDR3 is TGTGCCAGCAGCCCTACTAGCGGGAGTAAGTACTTC. Residues: CASSPTSGSKYF.